The clone carrying this T cell receptor beta chain was counted only a few times. Its antigen is not identified. Individually, cDNA molecules had unique molecular identifiers attached to them. TCRdb recomputed calls from the 5' RACE reads with MiXCR, one row per CDR3 protein. The table includes about 80,000 distinct CDR3 sequences, roughly 4.7% detected once. This sample is drawn from a study of early T cells in non-severe SARS-CoV-2 infection. Study details: Chains from this unsorted whole-blood bulk RNA could not be paired. Study results and caveats: VDJdb matching, biased toward anti-spike CD8 responses, missed private and CD4 specificities.

V shed 2 bases, J shed 1 base, and the junction held 4 bases outside the gene matches. The CDR3 has 15 amino acids. CDR1 and CDR2 from the germline V gene are SGDLS and YYNGEE. This TCR came from an adult who was a healthcare worker with PCR-confirmed SARS-CoV-2 infection or an uninfected control (not recorded which). This chain joins TRBV9 and TRBJ2-5, with 8 bases matching TRBD1. This material consisted of whole blood, taken at baseline. In DNA form, the CDR3 reads TGTGCCAGCAGCGTTAGGACAGGGCCCCAAGAGACCCAGTACTTC. Its protein product is CASSVRTGPQETQYF.